The source of this T cell receptor beta chain is a study of cytomegalovirus exposure and HLA in healthy donors. This table comes from immunoSEQ multiplex PCR, and its TCRdb copy is limited to in-frame clones, with some not included. The sample includes 150,000 to 200,000 clones, nearly 90% of them seen just once. In its sample, this clone was seen a few times. The CDR3 contains 15 residues. Losses at the gene ends were 2 bases for V and 1 base for J; bases not matched to a gene: 1. Per the germline V gene, CDR1 is SGHNT and CDR2 is YENEEA. This sequence originates from a woman between 18 and 29 years old in good health and CMV-seropositive. Material: PBMCs. The V call is TRBV11-3, the J call TRBJ2-3; 9 bases match TRBD2. DNA for the CDR3: TGTGCCAGCAGCTTACGGACTAGCGGCACAGATACGCAGTATTTT. As protein: CASSLRTSGTDTQYF. Supplemented by reference TRBV11-3 and TRBJ2-3, the full variable domain reads EAGVVQSPRYKIIEKKQPVAFWCNPISGHNTLYWYLQNLGQGPELLIRYENEEAVDDSQLPKDRFSAERLKGVDSTLKIQPAELGDSAVYLCASSLRTSGTDTQYFGPGTRLTVL.